The 24 T cell receptor beta chains presented below share a single source sample, sequenced in a study of T cells in Graves' hyperthyroidism and ophthalmopathy. Using RNA transcripts as the source, TCR beta CDR3 regions were amplified. In the first-round RT-PCR of the TCR CDR3, the HTBI primer set was used. A single record per CDR3 protein comes from TCRdb applying MiXCR to the multiplex PCR reads. This sample yields about 350,000 distinct CDR3 sequences, of which under 20% are seen a single time; around 4% belongs to the top ten. Input material: blood. The source is a woman aged 18-29 years with Graves' hyperthyroidism.

This clonotype was counted many times. The chain joins TRBV30 to TRBJ2-5; TRBD1 matches 7 bases. CDR3 length equals 13 residues. Germline CDR1 reads GTSNPN; CDR2 reads SVGIG (reference sequence). Trimming at V came to 2 bases and at J to 1 base, leaving 1 base not matched to a gene. The CDR3, as DNA: TGTGCCTGGAGTAGGGACAGCCAAGAGACCCAGTACTTC. Protein product: CAWSRDSQETQYF.

This clonotype was picked up many times. The chain employs TRBV6-2 or TRBV6-3 and TRBJ1-1; D call uncertain. V dropped 6 bases and J dropped 1 base, with 9 bases sitting between them. CDR1 MNHEY and CDR2 SVGEGT come from the germline V gene. The CDR3 runs 13 residues. The CDR3 DNA follows: TGTGCCAGCAGGGACCCGCCGAACACTGAAGCTTTCTTT. Translating gives CASRDPPNTEAFF.

This clonotype was recorded many times. V is TRBV28 and J is TRBJ2-5, with 10 bases matching TRBD1. V lost 4 bases, J lost 5 bases, and 4 bases stayed unmatched. The CDR3 sequence is 14 residues long. Germline values: CDR1 MDHEN, CDR2 SYDVKM. The CDR3 sequence: CASSSGTGAETQYF. CDR3 sequence (DNA): TGTGCCAGCAGTTCGGGGACAGGGGCGGAGACCCAGTACTTC.

This clonotype appeared many times. The CDR3 DNA reads as TGTGCCAGCAGTCGCAGGACTCACGGTAGTCAGCCCCAGCATTTT. Protein sequence: CASSRRTHGSQPQHF. The chain couples TRBV28 to TRBJ1-5, with unresolved D. The V end lost 5 bases, the J end lost 6 bases, and 17 bases lay between the germline ends. The CDR3 runs 15 residues. Germline loops: CDR1 MDHEN, CDR2 SYDVKM. Supplemented by reference TRBV28 and TRBJ1-5, the full variable domain reads DVKVTQSSRYLVKRTGEKVFLECVQDMDHENMFWYRQDPGLGLRLIYFSYDVKMKEKGDIPEGYSVSREKKERFSLILESASTNQTSMYLCASSRRTHGSQPQHFGDGTRLSIL.

This clonotype appeared many times. The chain employs TRBV10-3 and TRBJ1-1; D not resolved. Trimming pared 7 bases from V and 4 bases from J, leaving 22 bases between. Per germline, CDR1 ENHRY and CDR2 SYGVKD. The CDR3 is made up of 16 amino acids. The CDR3 here is CAITASLLRKFTEAFF. The DNA of the CDR3 is TGTGCCATCACTGCCTCCCTTCTCAGGAAATTCACTGAAGCTTTCTTT.

This clonotype has a count of ten or more. The V and J genes are TRBV2 and TRBJ2-7, with a tentative D call TRBD1 (6 bases). There are 13 residues in the CDR3. Germline CDR1 and CDR2: SNHLY and FYNNEI. Trimming pared 3 bases from V and 5 bases from J, leaving 11 bases between. CDR3 loop: CASSDYRANEQYF. CDR3 DNA: TGTGCCAGCAGTGACTACAGGGCCAACGAGCAGTACTTC.

J is TRBJ1-5 and V is TRBV19; TRBD1 might be the D (5 bases). Deletions cut 10 bases from V and 6 bases from J, with 16 bases between. The CDR3 sequence is 13 residues long. The germline CDR1 and CDR2 sequences are LNHDA and SQIVND (reference sequence). CDR3 sequence (DNA): TGTGCCACCTCGGGGCTCGCAGGTCAGCCCCAGCATTTT. Translating it yields CATSGLAGQPQHF.

The J gene is TRBJ2-7, the V gene TRBV6-1; no clear D. Per the germline V gene, CDR1 is MNHNS and CDR2 is SASEGT. The CDR3 runs 14 residues. V was trimmed by 6 bases and J by 0 bases, leaving 12 bases between them. The CDR3 bases are TGTGCCAGCAGCCAGGTGGATGGCTCCTACGAGCAGTACTTC. This encodes CASSQVDGSYEQYF.

The sample holds many counts of this clonotype. The chain couples TRBV2 to TRBJ2-7, with D possibly TRBD1 on 6 matching bases. This CDR3 has 14 residues. The V end lost 4 bases, the J end lost 3 bases, and 13 bases lay between the germline ends. The V gene's germline CDR1 is SNHLY and CDR2 FYNNEI. CDR3: CASSGAGANYEQYF. The CDR3 DNA sequence: TGTGCCAGCAGTGGGGCAGGGGCTAACTACGAGCAGTACTTC.

This clonotype was detected ten times or more. The V gene is TRBV30, the J gene TRBJ2-2; maybe TRBD1 (5 bases). Germline-derived CDR1 and CDR2 are GTSNPN and SVGIG (reference sequence). Trimming took off 2 bases at V and 2 bases at J, with 15 bases between the two ends. This CDR3 has 16 amino acids. The DNA of the CDR3 is TGTGCCTGGAGTAAGACGGAGCAGGGAAACACCGGGGAGCTGTTTTTT. Protein sequence: CAWSKTEQGNTGELFF.

This clonotype was detected many times. J is TRBJ1-1 and V is TRBV27; 7 bases line up with TRBD1. Per germline, CDR1 MNHEY and CDR2 SMNVEV (reference sequence). The CDR3 spans 17 residues. The trim removed 3 bases at V and 5 bases at J, leaving 15 bases unmatched. CDR3 region: CASSFEGTRGLDTEAFF. The CDR3 DNA sequence: TGTGCCAGCAGTTTTGAGGGGACCAGGGGGTTGGATACTGAAGCTTTCTTT.

The V gene is TRBV5-6, the J gene TRBJ1-1; D might be TRBD1 (6 bases). Germline V gives CDR1 SGHDT, CDR2 YYEEEE. There are 15 residues in the CDR3. V was clipped by 6 bases and J by 0 bases, with 15 bases between them. This CDR3 reads CASNILGAMNTEAFF. The CDR3 DNA reads TGTGCCAGCAACATCCTGGGGGCAATGAACACTGAAGCTTTCTTT. The full variable domain, with the rest looked up from reference TRBV5-6 and TRBJ1-1, is DAGVTQSPTHLIKTRGQQVTLRCSPKSGHDTVSWYQQALGQGPQFIFQYYEEEERQRGNFPDRFSGHQFPNYSSELNVNALLLGDSALYLCASNILGAMNTEAFFGQGTRLTVV.

This clonotype was observed many times. V is TRBV9 and J is TRBJ1-3; TRBD1 matches at 11 bases. The germline V gene encodes CDR1 SGDLS and CDR2 YYNGEE. CDR3 length: 14 residues. V was pared by 3 bases and J by 4 bases, with 0 bases of the junction left unmatched. The CDR3 reads CASSGTGGGNTIYF. Here the CDR3 DNA reads TGTGCCAGCAGCGGGACAGGGGGCGGAAACACCATATATTTT.

This clonotype was picked up many times. The V gene is TRBV12-5, the J gene TRBJ1-2, with D perhaps TRBD1 (5 bases). This CDR3 has 16 amino acids. Between the trimmed V and J ends, which lost 4 bases and 4 bases, there was a span of 19 bases. The germline V gene has CDR1 LGHNT and CDR2 FRNRAP. The CDR3 sequence: CASGSASGARGYGYTF. CDR3 DNA sequence: TGTGCTAGTGGTTCTGCGAGTGGGGCGCGCGGCTATGGCTACACCTTC. Based on the CDR3 plus reference TRBV12-5 and TRBJ1-2, the full variable domain is DARVTQTPRHKVTEMGQEVTMRCQPILGHNTVFWYRQTMMQGLELLAYFRNRAPLDDSGMPKDRFSAEMPDATLATLKIQPSEPRDSAVYFCASGSASGARGYGYTFGSGTRLTVV.

This clonotype was observed many times. This chain connects TRBV12-3 or TRBV12-4 to TRBJ2-3, with D perhaps given as TRBD1 or TRBD2 (6 bases each). V was trimmed by 6 bases and J by 3 bases, leaving 16 bases between them. The CDR3 length is 15 residues. The CDR3 sequence: CASRSVGGQTDTQYF. As DNA, the CDR3 is TGTGCCAGCAGATCGGTTGGGGGGCAGACAGATACGCAGTATTTT.

This clonotype was counted many times. The rearrangement uses TRBV6-2 or TRBV6-3 and TRBJ2-7, with 10 bases matching TRBD1. The V gene's germline CDR1 is MNHEY and CDR2 SVGEGT. The CDR3 totals 13 residues. Unmatched junction bases numbered 4, after V lost 6 bases and J lost 5 bases. The CDR3: CASSLDRGNEQYF. The DNA for the CDR3 is TGTGCCAGCAGCCTGGACAGGGGGAACGAGCAGTACTTC.

There are many counts of this clonotype. This rearrangement joins TRBV6-1 to TRBJ1-5, with D unresolved. Trimming removed 6 bases from V and 3 bases from J, with 9 bases in between. This CDR3 contains 13 residues. Germline CDR1 reads MNHNS; CDR2 reads SASEGT. In DNA form, the CDR3 reads TGTGCCAGCAGCTTCAATTCCAATCAGCCCCAGCATTTT. As protein: CASSFNSNQPQHF.

The V and J genes are TRBV7-9 and TRBJ2-5; 8 nucleotides agree with TRBD1. The junction had 6 bases not matched to a gene; V was cut back by 5 bases and J by 4 bases. This CDR3 comprises 14 residues. Germline V gives CDR1 SEHNR, CDR2 FQNEAQ (reference sequence). CDR3 in DNA: TGTGCCAGCAGCACGGGACAGGCGGTAGAGACCCAGTACTTC. Its translation: CASSTGQAVETQYF.

This clonotype was observed many times. The chain combines TRBV6-5 with TRBJ2-5, with 9 bases identical to TRBD2. This CDR3 has 18 amino acids. V lost 1 base, J lost 1 base, and 10 bases stayed unmatched. Germline V gene data show CDR1 as MNHEY and CDR2 as SVGAGI. The CDR3 bases are TGTGCCAGCAGTTACTTTCTGGGTAGCGGGGGCCTCCAAGAGACCCAGTACTTC. It translates to CASSYFLGSGGLQETQYF.

The table lists this clonotype with many counts. The chain is built from TRBV2 and TRBJ2-2, with D maybe TRBD1 (5 bases). Germline lookup yields CDR1 SNHLY and CDR2 FYNNEI. V was cut by 3 bases and J by 2 bases, with 10 bases left in between. The CDR3 runs to 15 residues. Here the CDR3 DNA reads TGTGCCAGCAGTGACTTAGGGGTTAACACCGGGGAGCTGTTTTTT. This translates into CASSDLGVNTGELFF.

The chain couples TRBV12-3 or TRBV12-4 to TRBJ1-6, with D unclear. The CDR3 runs 12 residues. The germline V and J ends were trimmed by 6 bases and 9 bases, with 9 bases remaining between them. As DNA, the CDR3 is TGTGCCAGCAGGGACGGGCGTTCACCCCTCCACTTT. Encoded protein: CASRDGRSPLHF.

This clonotype came up a few times. The chain has TRBV11-2 and TRBJ2-7, with no clear D. CDR1 and CDR2 from the germline V gene are SGHAT and FQNNGV. Trimming left V 6 bases short and J 0 bases short, with 24 bases between. CDR3 length equals 18 residues. The CDR3 here is CASRTYKATLKPSYEQYF. The DNA for the CDR3 is TGTGCCAGCAGGACATATAAAGCAACACTTAAACCCTCCTACGAGCAGTACTTC.

Ten or more counts support this clonotype. This CDR3 is CASSYRGVSYEQYF. In nucleotides, the CDR3 is TGTGCCAGCAGTTACAGGGGGGTAAGCTACGAGCAGTACTTC. This chain uses TRBV6-5 with TRBJ2-7; D could derive from TRBD1 or TRBD2 (6 bases each). Germline CDR1 and CDR2: MNHEY and SVGAGI. V was pared by 2 bases and J by 3 bases, with 11 bases between. The length of the CDR3 is 14 residues.

This clonotype was counted ten times or more. The V and J genes are TRBV2 and TRBJ1-1; D gene unclear. CDR1 is SNHLY and CDR2 is FYNNEI in the germline V gene. CDR3 size: 14 residues. V was clipped by 2 bases and J by 5 bases, with 12 bases between them. In DNA, the CDR3 is TGTGCCAGCAGTGAACGGGCCGGGGATACTGAAGCTTTCTTT. It is translated as CASSERAGDTEAFF.